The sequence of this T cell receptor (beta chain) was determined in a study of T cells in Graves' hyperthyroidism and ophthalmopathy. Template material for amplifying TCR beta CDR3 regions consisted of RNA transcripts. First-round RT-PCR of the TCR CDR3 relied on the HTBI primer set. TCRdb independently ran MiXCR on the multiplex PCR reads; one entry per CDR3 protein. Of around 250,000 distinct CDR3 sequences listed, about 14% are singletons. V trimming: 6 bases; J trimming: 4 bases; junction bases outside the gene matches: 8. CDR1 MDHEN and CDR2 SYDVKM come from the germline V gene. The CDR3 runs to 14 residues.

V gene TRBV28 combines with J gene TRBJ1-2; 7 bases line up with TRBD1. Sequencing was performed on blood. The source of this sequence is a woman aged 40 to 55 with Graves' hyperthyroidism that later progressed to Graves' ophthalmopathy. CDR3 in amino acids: CASRETGWLYGYTF. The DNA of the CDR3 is TGTGCCAGCAGAGAGACAGGGTGGCTCTATGGCTACACCTTC.